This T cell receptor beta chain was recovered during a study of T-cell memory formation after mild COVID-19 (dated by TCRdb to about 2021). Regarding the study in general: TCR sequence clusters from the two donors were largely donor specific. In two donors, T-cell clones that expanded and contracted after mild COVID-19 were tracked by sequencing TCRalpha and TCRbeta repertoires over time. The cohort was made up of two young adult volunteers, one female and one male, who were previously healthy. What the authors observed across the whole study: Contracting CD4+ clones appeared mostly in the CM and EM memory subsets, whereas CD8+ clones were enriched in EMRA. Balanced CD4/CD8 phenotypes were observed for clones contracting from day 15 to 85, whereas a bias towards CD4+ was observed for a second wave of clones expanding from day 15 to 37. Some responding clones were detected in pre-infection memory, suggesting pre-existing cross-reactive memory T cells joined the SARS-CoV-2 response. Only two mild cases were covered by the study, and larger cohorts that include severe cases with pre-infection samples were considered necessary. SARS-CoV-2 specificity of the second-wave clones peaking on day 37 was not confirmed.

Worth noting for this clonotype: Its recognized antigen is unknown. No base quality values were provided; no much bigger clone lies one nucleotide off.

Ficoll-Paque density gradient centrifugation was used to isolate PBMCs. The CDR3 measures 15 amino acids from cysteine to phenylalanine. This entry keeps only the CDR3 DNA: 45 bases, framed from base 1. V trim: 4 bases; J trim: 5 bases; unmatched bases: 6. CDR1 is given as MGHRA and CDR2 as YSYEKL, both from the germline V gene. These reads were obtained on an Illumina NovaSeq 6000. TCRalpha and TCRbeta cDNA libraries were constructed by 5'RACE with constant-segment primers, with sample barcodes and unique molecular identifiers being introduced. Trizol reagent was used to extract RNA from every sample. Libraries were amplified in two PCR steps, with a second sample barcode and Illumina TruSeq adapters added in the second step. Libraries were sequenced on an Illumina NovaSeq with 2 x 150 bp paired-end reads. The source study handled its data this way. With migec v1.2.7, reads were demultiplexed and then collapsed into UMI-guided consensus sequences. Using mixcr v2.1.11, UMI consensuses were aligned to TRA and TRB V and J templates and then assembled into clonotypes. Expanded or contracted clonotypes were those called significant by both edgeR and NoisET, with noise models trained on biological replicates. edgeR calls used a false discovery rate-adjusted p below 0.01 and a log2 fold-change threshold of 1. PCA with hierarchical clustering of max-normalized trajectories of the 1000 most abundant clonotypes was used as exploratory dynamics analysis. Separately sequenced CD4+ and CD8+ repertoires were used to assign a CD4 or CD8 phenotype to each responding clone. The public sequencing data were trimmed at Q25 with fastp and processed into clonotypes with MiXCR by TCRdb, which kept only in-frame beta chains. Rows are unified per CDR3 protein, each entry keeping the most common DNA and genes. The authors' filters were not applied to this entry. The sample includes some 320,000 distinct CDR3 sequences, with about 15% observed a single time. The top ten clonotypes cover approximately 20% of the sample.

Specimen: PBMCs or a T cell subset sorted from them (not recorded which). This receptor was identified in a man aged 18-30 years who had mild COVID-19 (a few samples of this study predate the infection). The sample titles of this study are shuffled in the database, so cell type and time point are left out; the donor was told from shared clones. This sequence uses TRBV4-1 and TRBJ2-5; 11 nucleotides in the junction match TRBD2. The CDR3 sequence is CASSLSGGAVETQYF. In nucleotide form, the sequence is TGCGCCAGCAGCCTTAGCGGGGGGGCGGTCGAGACCCAGTACTTC.